A single sample is the source of the 16 T cell receptor beta chains below, sequenced in a study of T cells in women clearing cervical HPV infection. Sequenced by immunoSEQ multiplex PCR; TCRdb stores in-frame clones only, minus some. The sample table includes approximately 35,000 clones. The sample consisted of blood buffy coat. Receptor source: a woman between 18 and 70 years old with a cervical HPV16 infection that either progressed to CIN3+ or cleared (not recorded which).

As to this clone: With the read ending 3 residues before the CDR3 end, the germline J gene is used to fill in that end. The V gene is TRBV7-9, the J gene TRBJ1-2; 7 bases are shared with TRBD1. CDR3 length: 14 residues. CDR1 and CDR2 from the germline V gene are SEHNR and FQNEAQ (reference sequence). The CDR3 spells CASSPGQQTYDYTF. The covered CDR3 bases are TGTGCCAGCAGCCCGGGACAGCAAACCTACGAC.

The CDR3 loop is CASSSLAGTDTQYF. CDR3 DNA (partial): TGTGCCAGCAGCTCCCTGGCGGGCACAGATACG. J is TRBJ2-3 and V is TRBV11-2; unclear D gene. The read ends 3 residues early relative to the CDR3; the germline J gene fills the gap. Deletions cut 4 bases from V and 1 base from J, with 9 bases between. This CDR3 region has 14 residues. Germline values: CDR1 SGHAT, CDR2 FQNNGV.

Of note for this clone: The read gets to within 3 residues of the CDR3 end, and the germline J gene fills in the rest. The V and J genes are TRBV20-1 and TRBJ1-6, with a possible D match to TRBD1 (6 bases). The CDR3 is made up of 14 amino acids. Trimming took off 6 bases at V and 7 bases at J, with 16 bases between the two ends. Germline-derived CDR1 and CDR2 are DFQATT and SNEGSKA (reference sequence). The CDR3 region is CSAREGQGNSPLHF. Partial CDR3 DNA: TGCAGTGCCCGAGAAGGGCAGGGGAATTCACCC.

Of note for this clone: The read falls 3 residues short of the CDR3 end, and the missing part is taken from the germline J gene. Other DNA sequences from this sample encode an identical CDR3 as well. This chain uses TRBV2 with TRBJ2-7; 12 bases are shared with TRBD2. This CDR3 contains 14 residues. CDR1 and CDR2 from the germline V gene are SNHLY and FYNNEI. After removal of 4 bases from V and 6 bases from J, the junction contained 4 bases not matched to a gene. The covered CDR3 bases are TGTGCCAGCAGTGCCGAACTAGCGGGAGGCGAG. Protein product: CASSAELAGGE. The entire CDR3 protein reads CASSAELAGGEQYF.

Note on this clone: The read terminates 3 residues ahead of where the CDR3 ends, so the germline J gene completes it. This chain uses TRBV5-1 with TRBJ2-3; tentatively, D is TRBD2 (6 bases). V dropped 0 bases and J dropped 0 bases, with 11 bases sitting between them. Germline CDR1 is SGHRS and CDR2 is YFSETQ. The CDR3 sequence is 16 residues long. Incomplete CDR3 DNA: TGCGCCAGCAGCTTGGAAGGAAGCGGGAGCACAGATACG. Its protein is CASSLEGSGSTDT. The whole CDR3 is CASSLEGSGSTDTQYF.

Turning to this clone: Read sequence stops 3 residues before the CDR3 end, and the germline J gene provides the missing end. V and J are TRBV7-2 and TRBJ1-4; TRBD1 aligns across 7 bases. V lost 5 bases to trimming and J lost 7 bases; unmatched junction nucleotides: 10. CDR1 SGHTA and CDR2 FQGNSA come from the germline V gene. The length of the CDR3 is 15 residues. The CDR3 region is CASSPRQGWSEKLFF. CDR3 DNA, as far as it was read: TGTGCCAGCAGCCCCCGACAGGGTTGGAGTGAAAAA. Full variable domain (outside the CDR3, taken from reference TRBV7-2 and TRBJ1-4): GAGVSQSPSNKVTEKGKDVELRCDPISGHTALYWYRQSLGQGLEFLIYFQGNSAPDKSGLPSDRFSAERTGGSVSTLTIQRTQQEDSAVYLCASSPRQGWSEKLFFGSGTQLSVL.

This CDR3 is CASSLDNNEQFF. The covered CDR3 bases are TGTGCCAGCAGCTTGGACAACAATGAG. The chain uses TRBV7-9 and TRBJ2-1, with D perhaps TRBD1 (5 bases). The read is 3 residues too short to cover the CDR3 end, so that end is filled in from the germline J gene. The CDR3 contains 12 residues. Germline lookup yields CDR1 SEHNR and CDR2 FQNEAQ (reference sequence). V dropped 3 bases and J dropped 5 bases, with 5 bases sitting between them.

Comment on this clone: The sequence runs out 3 residues before the end of the CDR3; the remainder is reconstructed from the germline J gene. The chain joins TRBV7-2 to TRBJ2-3, with 8 nucleotides matching TRBD2. This CDR3 contains 15 residues. The germline V gene encodes CDR1 SGHTA and CDR2 FQGNSA. J lost 4 bases, V lost 5 bases, and 8 bases had no gene match. CDR3 loop: CASSQLGGAADTQYF. The sequenced part of the CDR3 DNA is TGTGCCAGCAGCCAACTCGGGGGGGCGGCAGATACG.

On this clone itself: The CDR3 extends 3 residues past the end of the read, so its final part is completed from the germline J gene. The chain carries TRBV7-2 and TRBJ1-5; possible D gene TRBD1, 6 bases. The CDR3 extends over 15 amino acids. CDR1 and CDR2 from the germline V gene are SGHTA and FQGNSA. V dropped 3 bases and J dropped 6 bases, with 15 bases sitting between them. CDR3 loop: CASSLAPGASQPQHF. Incomplete CDR3 DNA: TGTGCCAGCAGCTTGGCCCCAGGGGCTAGTCAGCCC.

A word on this clone: The read is 3 residues too short to cover the CDR3 end, so that end is filled in from the germline J gene. The rearrangement uses TRBV5-1 and TRBJ2-1; tentatively, D is TRBD2 (5 bases). The CDR3 covers 17 residues. Germline V gene data show CDR1 as SGHRS and CDR2 as YFSETQ. The germline V and J ends were trimmed by 0 bases and 2 bases, with 15 bases remaining between them. The part of the CDR3 DNA that was read is TGCGCCAGCAGCTTGGGGTCGAGCGGTTCTACCTACAATGAG. Protein: CASSLGSSGSTYNE. The entire CDR3 protein reads CASSLGSSGSTYNEQFF.

For this clone: The read is 3 residues too short to cover the CDR3 end, so that end is filled in from the germline J gene. This chain connects TRBV20-1 to TRBJ2-3; 7 nucleotides align to TRBD1. The V segment lost 4 bases and the J segment 3 bases; nucleotides outside the gene matches: 10. The CDR3 consists of 15 residues. Per the germline V gene, CDR1 is DFQATT and CDR2 is SNEGSKA (reference sequence). The part of the CDR3 DNA that was read is TGCAGTGCTACTTCTGGACAGGAGATAACAGATACG. Protein product: CSATSGQEITDT. The CDR3, in full, reads CSATSGQEITDTQYF.

Notes on this clone: The read falls 3 residues short of the CDR3 end, and the missing part is taken from the germline J gene. The chain combines TRBV7-3 with TRBJ2-3; 7 nucleotides line up with TRBD2. CDR1 SGHTA and CDR2 FQGTGA come from the germline V gene. CDR3 length: 15 amino acids. Germline trimming cut 2 bases from V and 1 base from J; bases unmatched to any gene: 3. CDR3 DNA, as far as it was read: TGTGCCAGCAGCTTAGCGGGGGTTGGCACAGATACG. Its protein is CASSLAGVGTDT. The entire CDR3 protein reads CASSLAGVGTDTQYF. Supplemented by reference TRBV7-3 and TRBJ2-3, the full variable domain reads GAGVSQTPSNKVTEKGKYVELRCDPISGHTALYWYRQSLGQGPEFLIYFQGTGAADDSGLPNDRFFAVRPEGSVSTLKIQRTERGDSAVYLCASSLAGVGTDTQYFGPGTRLTVL.

Concerning this clone itself: The CDR3 extends 3 residues past the end of the read, so its final part is completed from the germline J gene. V gene TRBV4-1 combines with J gene TRBJ1-1; 9 bases match TRBD1. Germline V gene lookup returns CDR1 MGHRA and CDR2 YSYEKL. This CDR3 region has 14 residues. Trimming took 2 bases from V and 4 from J; bases not matched to a gene: 2. The covered CDR3 bases are TGCGCCAGCAGCCAACACAGGGGGCTCACTGAA. This encodes CASSQHRGLTE. The CDR3 in its entirety is CASSQHRGLTEAFF.

Of note for this clone: Germline and junction disagree at one end, which may indicate a read error. The CDR3 end lies 3 residues beyond the end of the read and is filled in from the germline J gene. Additional DNA sequences in this sample encode the identical CDR3. The chain has TRBV10-3 and TRBJ1-2; D call uncertain. CDR1 ENHRY and CDR2 SYGVKD come from the germline V gene. The CDR3 extends over 13 amino acids. The chain's CDR3 is CAISVEVNYGYTF. Incomplete CDR3 DNA: TGTGCCATCAGTGTTGAGGTTAACTATGGT.

Concerning this clone itself: The read falls 3 residues short of the CDR3 end, and the missing part is taken from the germline J gene. The chain combines TRBV5-5 with TRBJ1-2, with 9 bases aligning to TRBD1. There are 14 residues in the CDR3. V was pared by 4 bases and J by 3 bases, with 4 bases of the junction left unmatched. The germline V gene encodes CDR1 SGHKS and CDR2 YYEKEE (reference sequence). This chain's CDR3 is CASSRQGEDYGYTF. Partial CDR3 DNA: TGTGCCAGCAGCCGACAGGGGGAGGACTATGGC.

A remark on this clone: The missing CDR3 end, 3 residues past where the read stops, is filled in from the germline J gene. V usage is TRBV7-9 and J usage is TRBJ1-2, with D unresolved. V dropped 5 bases and J dropped 2 bases, with 15 bases sitting between them. Germline CDR1 reads SEHNR; CDR2 reads FQNEAQ (reference sequence). The CDR3 is 15 residues long. The chain's CDR3 is CASSGEDRGNYGYTF. The covered CDR3 bases are TGTGCCAGCAGCGGAGAGGACCGGGGAAACTATGGC.